The T cell receptor (beta chain) under discussion was sequenced for a study of shared clonotypes between healthy human individuals. Overall study results and limits: The study found about 5% of naive CD4 clonotypes shared across four donors.

Sequencing used immunoSEQ multiplex PCR; TCRdb keeps in-frame clones, though not all of them. The sample lists more than 2 million clones, 95% occurring once. The CDR3 extends over 14 amino acids. From germline, CDR1 is SEHNR and CDR2 FQNEAQ (reference sequence). Trimming pared 4 bases from V and 7 bases from J, leaving 16 bases between. As concerns this clone: Antigen: not known.

V is TRBV7-9 and J is TRBJ1-1; TRBD1 might be the D (6 bases). The TCR originated in a man younger than 35 in good health. Sequenced: naive CD4+ T cells sorted from blood. Subset in this sample: CD45RA+ positively selected. The CDR3 region has the DNA TGTGCCAGCAGCTCCCAAGGGGGGGGAATTGAAGCTTTCTTT. It yields the protein CASSSQGGGIEAFF.